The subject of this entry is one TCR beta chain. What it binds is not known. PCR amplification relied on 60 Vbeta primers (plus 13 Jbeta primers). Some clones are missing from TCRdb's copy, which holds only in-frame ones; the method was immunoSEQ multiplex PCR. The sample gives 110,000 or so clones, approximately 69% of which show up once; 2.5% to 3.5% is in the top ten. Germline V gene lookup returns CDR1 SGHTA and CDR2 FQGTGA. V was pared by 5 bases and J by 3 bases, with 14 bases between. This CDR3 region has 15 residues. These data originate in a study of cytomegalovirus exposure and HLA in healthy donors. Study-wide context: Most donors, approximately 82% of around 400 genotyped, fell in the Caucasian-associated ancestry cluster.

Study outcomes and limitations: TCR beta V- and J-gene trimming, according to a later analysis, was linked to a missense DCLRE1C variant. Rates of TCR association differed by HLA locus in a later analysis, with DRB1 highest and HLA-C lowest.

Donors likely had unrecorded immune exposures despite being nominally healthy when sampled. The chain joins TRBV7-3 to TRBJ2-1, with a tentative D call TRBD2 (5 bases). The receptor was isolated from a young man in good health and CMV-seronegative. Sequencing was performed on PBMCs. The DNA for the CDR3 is TGTGCCAGCAGCGAAGGACTCACAAACTACAATGAGCAGTTCTTC. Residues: CASSEGLTNYNEQFF.